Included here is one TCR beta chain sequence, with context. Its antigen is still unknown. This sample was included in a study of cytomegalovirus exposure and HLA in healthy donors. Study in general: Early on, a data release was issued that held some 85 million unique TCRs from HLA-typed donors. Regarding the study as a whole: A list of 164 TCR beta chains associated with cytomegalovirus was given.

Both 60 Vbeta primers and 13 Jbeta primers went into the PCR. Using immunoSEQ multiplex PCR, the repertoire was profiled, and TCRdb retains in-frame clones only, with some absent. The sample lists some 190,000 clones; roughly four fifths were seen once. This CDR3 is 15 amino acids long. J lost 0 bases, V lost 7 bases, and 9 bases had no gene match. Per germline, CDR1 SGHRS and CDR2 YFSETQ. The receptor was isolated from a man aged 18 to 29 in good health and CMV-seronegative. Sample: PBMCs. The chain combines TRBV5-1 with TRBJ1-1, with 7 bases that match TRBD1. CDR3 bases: TGCGCCAGCGGCCCGCAGGGGGGCATGAACACTGAAGCTTTCTTT. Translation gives CASGPQGGMNTEAFF.